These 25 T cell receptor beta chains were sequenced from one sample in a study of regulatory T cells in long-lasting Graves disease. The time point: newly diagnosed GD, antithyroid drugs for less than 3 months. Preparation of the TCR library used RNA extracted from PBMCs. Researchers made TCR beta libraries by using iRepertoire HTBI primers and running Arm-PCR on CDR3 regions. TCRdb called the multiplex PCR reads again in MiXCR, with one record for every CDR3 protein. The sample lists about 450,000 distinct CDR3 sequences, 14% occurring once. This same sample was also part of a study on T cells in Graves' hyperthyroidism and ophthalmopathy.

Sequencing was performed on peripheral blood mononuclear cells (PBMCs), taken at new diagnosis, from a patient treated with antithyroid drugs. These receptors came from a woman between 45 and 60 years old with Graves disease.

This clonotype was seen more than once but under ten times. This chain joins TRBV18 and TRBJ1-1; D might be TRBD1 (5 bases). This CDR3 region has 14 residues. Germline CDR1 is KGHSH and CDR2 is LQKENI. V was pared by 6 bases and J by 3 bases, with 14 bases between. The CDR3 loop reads CASSPDGGDTEAFF. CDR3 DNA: TGTGCCAGCTCCCCAGATGGGGGGGACACTGAAGCTTTCTTT.

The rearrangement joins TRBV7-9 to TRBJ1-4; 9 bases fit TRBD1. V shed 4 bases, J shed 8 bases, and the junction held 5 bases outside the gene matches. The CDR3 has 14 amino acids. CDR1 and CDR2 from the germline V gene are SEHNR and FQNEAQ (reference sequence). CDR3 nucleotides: TGTGCCAGCAGCTCCTGGGACAGGGACGAAAAACTGTTTTTT. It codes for CASSSWDRDEKLFF.

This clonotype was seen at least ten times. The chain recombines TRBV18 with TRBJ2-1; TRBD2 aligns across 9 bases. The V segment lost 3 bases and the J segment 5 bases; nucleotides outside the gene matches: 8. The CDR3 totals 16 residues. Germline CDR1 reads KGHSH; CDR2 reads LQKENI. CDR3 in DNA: TGTGCCAGCTCACCTCAGGGACTAGCAGATAACAATGAGCAGTTCTTC. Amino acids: CASSPQGLADNNEQFF.

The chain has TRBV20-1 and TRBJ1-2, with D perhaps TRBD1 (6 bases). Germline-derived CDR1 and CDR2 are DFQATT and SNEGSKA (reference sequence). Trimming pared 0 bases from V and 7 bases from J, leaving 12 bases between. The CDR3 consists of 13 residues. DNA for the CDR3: TGCAGTGCTAGAGATGGTGGGGACACTGGCTACACCTTC. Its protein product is CSARDGGDTGYTF.

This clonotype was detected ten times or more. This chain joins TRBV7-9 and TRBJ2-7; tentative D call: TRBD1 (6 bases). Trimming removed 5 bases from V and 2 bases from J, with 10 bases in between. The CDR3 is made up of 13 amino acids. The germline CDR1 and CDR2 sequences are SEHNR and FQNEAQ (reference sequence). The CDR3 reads CASSPRTAYEQYF. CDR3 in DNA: TGTGCCAGCAGCCCCCGGACAGCCTACGAGCAGTACTTC.

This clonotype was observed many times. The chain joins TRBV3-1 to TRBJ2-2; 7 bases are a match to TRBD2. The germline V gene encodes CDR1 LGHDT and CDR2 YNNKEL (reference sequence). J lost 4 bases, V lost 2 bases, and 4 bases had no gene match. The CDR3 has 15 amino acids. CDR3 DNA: TGTGCCAGCAGCCAACCGGGACTAATCACCGGGGAGCTGTTTTTT. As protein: CASSQPGLITGELFF.

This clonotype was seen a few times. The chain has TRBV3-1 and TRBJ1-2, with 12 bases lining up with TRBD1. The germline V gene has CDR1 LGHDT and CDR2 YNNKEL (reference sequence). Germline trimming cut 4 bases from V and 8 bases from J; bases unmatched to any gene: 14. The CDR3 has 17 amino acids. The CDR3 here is CASSLQYTGTGGGGYTF. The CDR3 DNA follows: TGTGCCAGCAGCCTACAATATACCGGGACAGGGGGCGGGGGCTACACCTTC.

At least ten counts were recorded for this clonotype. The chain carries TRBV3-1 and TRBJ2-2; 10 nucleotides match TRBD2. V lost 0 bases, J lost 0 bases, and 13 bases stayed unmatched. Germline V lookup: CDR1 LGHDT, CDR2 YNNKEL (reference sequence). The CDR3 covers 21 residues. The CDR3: CASSQDPLQLAGQANTGELFF. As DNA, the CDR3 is TGTGCCAGCAGCCAAGATCCCCTCCAACTAGCGGGACAAGCGAACACCGGGGAGCTGTTTTTT.

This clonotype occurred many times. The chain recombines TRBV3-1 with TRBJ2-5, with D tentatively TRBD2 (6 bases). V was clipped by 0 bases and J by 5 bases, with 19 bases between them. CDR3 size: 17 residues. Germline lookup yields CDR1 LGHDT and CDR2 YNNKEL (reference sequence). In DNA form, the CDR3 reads TGTGCCAGCAGCCAAGATTCGGGAGCAGGGCGGGGCGAGACCCAGTACTTC. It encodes CASSQDSGAGRGETQYF.

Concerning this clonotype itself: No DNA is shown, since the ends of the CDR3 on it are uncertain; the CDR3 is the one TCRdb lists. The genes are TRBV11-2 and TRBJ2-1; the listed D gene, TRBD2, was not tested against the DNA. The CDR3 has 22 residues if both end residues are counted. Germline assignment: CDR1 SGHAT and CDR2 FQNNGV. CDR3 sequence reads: CASSFYICSARGLAVVYNEQFF.

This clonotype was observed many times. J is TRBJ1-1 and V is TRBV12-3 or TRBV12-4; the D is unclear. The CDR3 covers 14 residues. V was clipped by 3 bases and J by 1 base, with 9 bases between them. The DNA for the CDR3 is TGTGCCAGCAGTTTGTCACACGGGAACACTGAAGCTTTCTTT. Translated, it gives CASSLSHGNTEAFF.

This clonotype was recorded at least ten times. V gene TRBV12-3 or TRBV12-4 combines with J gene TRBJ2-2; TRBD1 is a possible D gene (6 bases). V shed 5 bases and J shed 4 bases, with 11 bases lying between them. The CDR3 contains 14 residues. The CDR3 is CASSPGTITGELFF. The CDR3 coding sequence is TGTGCCAGCAGTCCCGGGACAATCACCGGGGAGCTGTTTTTT.

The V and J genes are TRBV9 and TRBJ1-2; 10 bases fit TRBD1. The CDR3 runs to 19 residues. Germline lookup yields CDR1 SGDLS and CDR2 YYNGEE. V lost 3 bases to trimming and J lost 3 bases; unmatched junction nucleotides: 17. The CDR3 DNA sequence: TGTGCCAGCAGCGACGCGAGGGGGGGACAGGGGCTCAGTTACTATGGCTACACCTTC. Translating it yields CASSDARGGQGLSYYGYTF.

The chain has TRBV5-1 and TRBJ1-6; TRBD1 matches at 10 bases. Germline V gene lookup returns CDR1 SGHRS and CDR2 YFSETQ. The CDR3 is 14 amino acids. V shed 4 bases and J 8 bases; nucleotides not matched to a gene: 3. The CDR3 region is CASSPGTGDSPLHF. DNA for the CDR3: TGCGCCAGCAGCCCCGGGACAGGGGATTCACCCCTCCACTTT.

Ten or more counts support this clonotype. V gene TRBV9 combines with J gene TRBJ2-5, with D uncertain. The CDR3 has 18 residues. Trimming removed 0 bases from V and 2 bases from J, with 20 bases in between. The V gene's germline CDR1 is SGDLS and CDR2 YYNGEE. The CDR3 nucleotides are TGTGCCAGCAGCGTAGCCCCCCCCTCCAGCTACGGGCAAGAGACCCAGTACTTC. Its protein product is CASSVAPPSSYGQETQYF. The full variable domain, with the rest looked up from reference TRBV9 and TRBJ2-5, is DSGVTQTPKHLITATGQRVTLRCSPRSGDLSVYWYQQSLDQGLQFLIQYYNGEERAKGNILERFSAQQFPDLHSELNLSSLELGDSALYFCASSVAPPSSYGQETQYFGPGTRLLVL.

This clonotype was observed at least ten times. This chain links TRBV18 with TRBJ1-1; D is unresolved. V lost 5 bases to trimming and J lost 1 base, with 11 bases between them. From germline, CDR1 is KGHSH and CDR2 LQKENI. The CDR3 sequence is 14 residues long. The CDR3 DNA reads TGTGCCAGCTCAGGGCAACGTCAGAACACTGAAGCTTTCTTT. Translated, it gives CASSGQRQNTEAFF.

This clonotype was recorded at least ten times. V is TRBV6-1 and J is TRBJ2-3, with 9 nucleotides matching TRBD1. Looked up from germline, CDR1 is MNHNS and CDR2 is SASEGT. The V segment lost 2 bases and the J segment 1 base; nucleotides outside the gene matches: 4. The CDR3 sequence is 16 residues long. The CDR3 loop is CASSERTGARTDTQYF. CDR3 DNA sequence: TGTGCCAGCAGTGAAAGGACAGGGGCGCGCACAGATACGCAGTATTTT.

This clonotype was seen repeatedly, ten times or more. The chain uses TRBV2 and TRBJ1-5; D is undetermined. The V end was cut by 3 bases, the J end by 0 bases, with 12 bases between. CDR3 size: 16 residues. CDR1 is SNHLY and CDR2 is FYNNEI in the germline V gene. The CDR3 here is CASSDSGDYSNQPQHF. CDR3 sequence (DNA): TGTGCCAGCAGTGACTCCGGAGATTATAGCAATCAGCCCCAGCATTTT.

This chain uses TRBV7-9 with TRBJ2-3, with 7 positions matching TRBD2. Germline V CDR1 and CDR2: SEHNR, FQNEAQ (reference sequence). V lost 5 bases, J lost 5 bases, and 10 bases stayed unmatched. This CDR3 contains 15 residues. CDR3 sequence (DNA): TGTGCCAGCAGCGACAACGCGGGAGCGGGAGATACGCAGTATTTT. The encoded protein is CASSDNAGAGDTQYF.

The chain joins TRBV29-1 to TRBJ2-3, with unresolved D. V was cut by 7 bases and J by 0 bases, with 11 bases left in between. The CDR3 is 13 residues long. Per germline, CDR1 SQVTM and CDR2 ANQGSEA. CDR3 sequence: CSAPDESTDTQYF. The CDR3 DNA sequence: TGCAGCGCGCCCGATGAAAGCACAGATACGCAGTATTTT.

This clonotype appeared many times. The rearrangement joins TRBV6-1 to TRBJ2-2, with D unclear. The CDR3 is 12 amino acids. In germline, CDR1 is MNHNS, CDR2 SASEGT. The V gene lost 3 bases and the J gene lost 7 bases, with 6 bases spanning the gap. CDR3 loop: CASSDLSGELFF. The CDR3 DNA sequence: TGTGCCAGCAGTGATCTAAGCGGGGAGCTGTTTTTT.

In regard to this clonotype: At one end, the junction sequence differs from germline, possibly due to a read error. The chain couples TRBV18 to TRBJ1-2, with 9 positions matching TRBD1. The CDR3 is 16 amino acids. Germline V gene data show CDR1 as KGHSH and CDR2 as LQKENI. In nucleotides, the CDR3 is TGTGCCAGCTCAACTCCCGGGACAGGGACTAACTATGGCCACACCTTC. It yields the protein CASSTPGTGTNYGHTF.

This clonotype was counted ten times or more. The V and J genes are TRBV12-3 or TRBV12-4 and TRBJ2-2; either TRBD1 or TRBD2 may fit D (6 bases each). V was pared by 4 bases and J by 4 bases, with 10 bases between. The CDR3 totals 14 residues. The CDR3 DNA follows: TGTGCCAGCAGTTGGGGGGCGGGCACCGGGGAGCTGTTTTTT. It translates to CASSWGAGTGELFF.

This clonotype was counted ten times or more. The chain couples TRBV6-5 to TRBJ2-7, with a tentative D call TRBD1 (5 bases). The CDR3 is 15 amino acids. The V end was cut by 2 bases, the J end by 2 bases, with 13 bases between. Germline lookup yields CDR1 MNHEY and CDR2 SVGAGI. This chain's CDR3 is CASSYQRTNTYEQYF. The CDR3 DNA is TGTGCCAGCAGTTACCAAAGGACAAACACCTACGAGCAGTACTTC.

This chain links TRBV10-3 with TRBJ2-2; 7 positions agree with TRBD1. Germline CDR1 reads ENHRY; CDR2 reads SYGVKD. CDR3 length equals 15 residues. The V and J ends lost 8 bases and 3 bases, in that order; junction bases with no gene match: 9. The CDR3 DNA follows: TGTGCCATCTATGCCGGGCAGGGGGACACCGGGGAGCTGTTTTTT. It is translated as CAIYAGQGDTGELFF.